What follows are 15 T cell receptor beta chains derived from one specimen sequenced in a study of shared clonotypes between healthy human individuals. Profiling relied on immunoSEQ multiplex PCR, and the TCRdb table lists in-frame clones only, not all of them. This sample carries about 2.1 million clones, about 93% of them seen once, and the ten largest clones take around 1.7%. Naivety among CD8 cells was defined by CD45RO negativity and positive CCR7 selection, thereby excluding terminally differentiated effector memory CD45RA+ cells. The sample comprised naive CD8+ T cells from PBMCs. Receptors originate from a man between 18 and 29 years old in good health. Some clones in this sample may be carry-over from other donors' samples.

The genes are TRBV28 and TRBJ2-7; D call uncertain. The germline CDR1 and CDR2 sequences are MDHEN and SYDVKM. The CDR3 spans 12 residues. Between the trimmed V and J ends, which lost 4 bases and 5 bases, there was a span of 9 bases. In nucleotides, the CDR3 is TGTGCCAGCAGTTCCAACACTAACGAGCAGTACTTC. As protein: CASSSNTNEQYF.

V usage is TRBV7-3 and J usage is TRBJ2-1; TRBD1 agrees at 7 bases. Germline loops: CDR1 SGHTA, CDR2 FQGTGA. V shed 5 bases and J 7 bases; nucleotides not matched to a gene: 11. CDR3 size: 15 residues. For the CDR3, the DNA is TGTGCCAGCAGCAACCGGGACAGCGACCCTAATGAGCAGTTCTTC. Residues: CASSNRDSDPNEQFF.

The gene calls are TRBV7-2 and TRBJ2-3, with TRBD2 identical over 8 bases. The germline gives CDR1 SGHTA, CDR2 FQGNSA. V shed 3 bases and J 4 bases; nucleotides not matched to a gene: 6. There are 15 residues in the CDR3. The CDR3 DNA is TGTGCCAGCAGCTTTACTAGCGGACGCCCAGATACGCAGTATTTT. Translated: CASSFTSGRPDTQYF.

The chain joins TRBV5-1 to TRBJ2-3, with TRBD1 matching over 8 bases. V lost 2 bases, J lost 2 bases, and 7 bases stayed unmatched. The CDR3 has 16 residues. CDR1 is SGHRS and CDR2 is YFSETQ in the germline V gene. The CDR3 is CASSFGPGGLTDTQYF. The CDR3 DNA sequence: TGCGCCAGCAGCTTCGGACCAGGGGGCCTCACAGATACGCAGTATTTT.

The rearrangement joins TRBV11-2 to TRBJ2-7; either TRBD1 or TRBD2 may fit D (5 bases each). This CDR3 region has 15 residues. Looked up from germline, CDR1 is SGHAT and CDR2 is FQNNGV. V was shortened by 1 base and J by 2 bases, with 12 bases between the two germline ends. CDR3 residues: CASSLGPPGPYEQYF. The CDR3 coding sequence is TGTGCCAGCAGCTTAGGCCCCCCGGGACCCTACGAGCAGTACTTC. The full variable domain, with the rest looked up from reference TRBV11-2 and TRBJ2-7, is EAGVAQSPRYKIIEKRQSVAFWCNPISGHATLYWYQQILGQGPKLLIQFQNNGVVDDSQLPKDRFSAERLKGVDSTLKIQPAKLEDSAVYLCASSLGPPGPYEQYFGPGTRLTVT.

V and J are TRBV5-4 and TRBJ1-5, with D uncertain. This CDR3 is 18 amino acids long. The germline V gene has CDR1 SGHNT and CDR2 YYREEE (reference sequence). With 0 bases removed from V and 2 bases from J, the gap between germline ends came to 18 bases. CDR3 in DNA: TGTGCCAGCAGCTTGGTTCCCCCGGAGGTCGATCGCAATCAGCCCCAGCATTTT. Translating gives CASSLVPPEVDRNQPQHF.

The chain couples TRBV7-9 to TRBJ2-7; D not certain. Germline V lookup: CDR1 SEHNR, CDR2 FQNEAQ (reference sequence). Deletions cut 5 bases from V and 0 bases from J, with 8 bases between. This CDR3 contains 13 residues. CDR3 residues: CASSVTSSYEQYF. The CDR3 DNA sequence: TGTGCCAGCAGCGTGACAAGCTCCTACGAGCAGTACTTC.

The CDR3 sequence is CASSFYPPGGTEAFF. The CDR3 bases are TGTGCCAGCAGTTTTTACCCTCCGGGAGGCACTGAAGCTTTCTTT. The gene calls are TRBV28 and TRBJ1-1; D uncertain. The CDR3 contains 15 residues. V was clipped by 3 bases and J by 4 bases, with 15 bases between them. Germline CDR1 reads MDHEN; CDR2 reads SYDVKM.

This chain joins TRBV13 and TRBJ2-1; TRBD1 might be the D (6 bases). The V and J ends lost 9 bases and 4 bases respectively, with 19 bases between them. This CDR3 region has 15 residues. Germline-derived CDR1 and CDR2 are PRHDT and FYEKMQ (reference sequence). DNA for the CDR3: TGTGCCAGTTGTCGTCGGGACAACCTTTACAATGAGCAGTTCTTC. Amino acid sequence: CASCRRDNLYNEQFF. Supplemented by reference TRBV13 and TRBJ2-1, the full variable domain reads AAGVIQSPRHLIKEKRETATLKCYPIPRHDTVYWYQQGPGQDPQFLISFYEKMQSDKGSIPDRFSAQQFSDYHSELNMSSLELGDSALYFCASCRRDNLYNEQFFGPGTRLTVL.

The chain has TRBV11-2 and TRBJ2-3, with D hard to call. V gave up 0 bases and J gave up 6 bases, with 25 bases separating them. Per germline, CDR1 SGHAT and CDR2 FQNNGV. This CDR3 contains 19 residues. The CDR3 protein is CASSLDLRVTTVLADTQYF. The DNA of the CDR3 is TGTGCCAGCAGCTTAGATCTACGTGTGACAACAGTCTTAGCCGATACGCAGTATTTT.

The rearrangement links TRBV2 to TRBJ1-2; TRBD1 might be the D (5 bases). Germline CDR1 reads SNHLY; CDR2 reads FYNNEI. This CDR3 has 15 amino acids. V was shortened by 8 bases and J by 1 base, with 17 bases between the two germline ends. Here the CDR3 DNA reads TGTGCCAGCTCCTCTGGGGGGATGGGTAACTATGGCTACACCTTC. This translates into CASSSGGMGNYGYTF.

V usage is TRBV19 and J usage is TRBJ2-3; 9 positions agree with TRBD2. The CDR3 totals 13 residues. Unmatched junction bases numbered 6, after V lost 5 bases and J lost 9 bases. Germline V gives CDR1 LNHDA, CDR2 SQIVND (reference sequence). CDR3: CASSPGLADTQYF. CDR3 in DNA: TGTGCCAGTAGTCCGGGACTAGCTGACACGCAGTATTTT. Full variable domain (remainder filled in from reference TRBV19 and TRBJ2-3): DGGITQSPKYLFRKEGQNVTLSCEQNLNHDAMYWYRQDPGQGLRLIYYSQIVNDFQKGDIAEGYSVSREKKESFPLTVTSAQKNPTAFYLCASSPGLADTQYFGPGTRLTVL.

The V gene is TRBV4-3, the J gene TRBJ2-3; D uncertain. CDR3 size: 16 residues. Looked up from germline, CDR1 is LGHNA and CDR2 is YSLEER. Trimming cost V 0 bases and J 3 bases, with 13 bases left between them. Here the CDR3 reads CASSQDLIGSTDTQYF. Written as DNA, the CDR3 is TGCGCCAGCAGCCAAGATCTCATCGGGTCAACAGATACGCAGTATTTT.

This chain uses TRBV28 with TRBJ2-5; D perhaps matches TRBD2 (7 bases). The V end lost 1 base, the J end lost 4 bases, and 13 bases lay between the germline ends. The CDR3 has 15 residues. Germline CDR1 is MDHEN and CDR2 is SYDVKM. As DNA, the CDR3 is TGTGCCAGCAGTTTATCGGAGGGGGAGGGAGAGACCCAGTACTTC. Its translation: CASSLSEGEGETQYF. Filled out from reference TRBV28 and TRBJ2-5, the complete variable domain reads DVKVTQSSRYLVKRTGEKVFLECVQDMDHENMFWYRQDPGLGLRLIYFSYDVKMKEKGDIPEGYSVSREKKERFSLILESASTNQTSMYLCASSLSEGEGETQYFGPGTRLLVL.

The rearrangement links TRBV7-3 to TRBJ1-1, with a tentative D call TRBD1 (5 bases). Germline V lookup: CDR1 SGHTA, CDR2 FQGTGA. Trimming removed 0 bases at V and 4 bases at J, with 15 bases between. The CDR3 extends over 16 amino acids. The CDR3 coding sequence is TGTGCCAGCAGCTTAACGTGGGGCGAAGGTAGCACTGAAGCTTTCTTT. It encodes CASSLTWGEGSTEAFF. Based on the CDR3 plus reference TRBV7-3 and TRBJ1-1, the full variable domain is GAGVSQTPSNKVTEKGKYVELRCDPISGHTALYWYRQSLGQGPEFLIYFQGTGAADDSGLPNDRFFAVRPEGSVSTLKIQRTERGDSAVYLCASSLTWGEGSTEAFFGQGTRLTVV.